These 26 T cell receptor beta chains originate from one sample sequenced in a study of neoadjuvant nivolumab and ipilimumab in lung cancer. Sequencing used immunoSEQ multiplex PCR; TCRdb keeps in-frame clones, though not all of them. This sample has more than 10,000 clones; around 70% occur once, and the top ten carry roughly 24%. The input for sequencing was peripheral blood, taken after neoadjuvant nivolumab, alone or with ipilimumab, at or shortly before surgery. The receptors derive from an adult with non-small cell lung cancer.

The J gene is TRBJ1-5, the V gene TRBV30; 7 bases match TRBD1. In germline, CDR1 is GTSNPN, CDR2 SVGIG (reference sequence). The V and J ends lost 1 base and 2 bases, in that order; junction bases with no gene match: 5. The CDR3 is 15 residues long. The CDR3 sequence: CAWSAQGEGNQPQHF. Here the CDR3 DNA reads TGTGCCTGGAGTGCCCAGGGGGAGGGCAATCAGCCCCAGCATTTT.

V is TRBV11-2 and J is TRBJ2-3; a possible D gene is TRBD2 (6 bases). CDR1 SGHAT and CDR2 FQNNGV come from the germline V gene. Trimming shortened V by 5 bases and J by 4 bases, and 19 bases separated the two germline ends. The CDR3 has 16 residues. The CDR3 loop reads CASSPSGGGGADTQYF. The CDR3 coding sequence is TGTGCCAGCAGCCCAAGTGGGGGAGGCGGCGCAGATACGCAGTATTTT.

The gene calls are TRBV5-1 and TRBJ2-7; 10 bases are shared with TRBD1. Per germline, CDR1 SGHRS and CDR2 YFSETQ. Trimming cost V 4 bases and J 4 bases; bases outside gene matches: 11. The CDR3 runs 16 residues. CDR3 bases: TGCGCCAGCAGCCCCGGGACAGGGGATACGATGTACGAGCAGTACTTC. Translation gives CASSPGTGDTMYEQYF.

This clone has a handful of counts. The CDR3 DNA is TGTGCCAGCAGTATAGGACGGGGTATTAATTATGAGCAGTTCTTC. It yields the protein CASSIGRGINYEQFF. This chain uses TRBV6-5 with TRBJ2-1, with D perhaps TRBD2 (5 bases). This CDR3 contains 15 residues. The V and J ends lost 5 bases and 8 bases respectively, with 19 bases between them. Looked up from germline, CDR1 is MNHEY and CDR2 is SVGAGI.

The chain employs TRBV5-5 and TRBJ2-3, with D perhaps matching TRBD1 (6 bases). The germline V gene encodes CDR1 SGHKS and CDR2 YYEKEE (reference sequence). Between the trimmed V and J ends, which lost 4 bases and 4 bases, there was a span of 22 bases. The CDR3 extends over 17 amino acids. This CDR3 is CASSDYRAAEGADTQYF. In nucleotides, the CDR3 is TGTGCCAGCAGCGATTATCGGGCCGCCGAGGGGGCAGATACGCAGTATTTT. The entire variable domain, with the rest obtained from reference TRBV5-5 and TRBJ2-3, is as follows: DAGVTQSPTHLIKTRGQQVTLRCSPISGHKSVSWYQQVLGQGPQFIFQYYEKEERGRGNFPDRFSARQFPNYSSELNVNALLLGDSALYLCASSDYRAAEGADTQYFGPGTRLTVL.

The J gene is TRBJ2-5, the V gene TRBV25-1; TRBD2 matches 7 bases. The germline V gene encodes CDR1 MGHDK and CDR2 SYGVNS. Germline trimming cut 6 bases from V and 5 bases from J; bases unmatched to any gene: 15. This CDR3 is 16 amino acids long. The CDR3 sequence: CASSPGREGLRETQYF. The CDR3 nucleotides read TGTGCCAGCAGCCCTGGAAGGGAGGGACTTAGGGAGACCCAGTACTTC.

In this sample, this clone turned up many times. This chain uses TRBV9 with TRBJ2-7, with D unclear. The CDR3 consists of 14 residues. Germline V gene data show CDR1 as SGDLS and CDR2 as YYNGEE. V gave up 0 bases and J gave up 0 bases, with 7 bases separating them. As DNA, the CDR3 is TGTGCCAGCAGCGTAGCGCGAAACTCCTACGAGCAGTACTTC. Amino acids: CASSVARNSYEQYF.

The rearrangement joins TRBV5-6 to TRBJ2-2; TRBD1 aligns across 10 bases. Trimming took 4 bases from V and 1 from J; bases not matched to a gene: 7. This CDR3 is 17 amino acids long. Germline CDR1 is SGHDT and CDR2 is YYEEEE. CDR3 sequence reads: CASSKGQGTENTGELFF. CDR3 coding DNA: TGTGCCAGCAGCAAGGGACAGGGGACGGAGAACACCGGGGAGCTGTTTTTT. Complete variable domain (other parts from reference TRBV5-6 and TRBJ2-2): DAGVTQSPTHLIKTRGQQVTLRCSPKSGHDTVSWYQQALGQGPQFIFQYYEEEERQRGNFPDRFSGHQFPNYSSELNVNALLLGDSALYLCASSKGQGTENTGELFFGEGSRLTVL.

This clone is a singleton in its sample. The gene calls are TRBV5-1 and TRBJ2-1; 14 nucleotides agree with TRBD2. Trimming cost V 0 bases and J 0 bases; bases outside gene matches: 2. In germline, CDR1 is SGHRS, CDR2 YFSETQ. CDR3 length: 18 amino acids. CDR3 bases: TGCGCCAGCAGCTTGGGAGGGACTAGCGGGAGCTCCTACAATGAGCAGTTCTTC. Protein: CASSLGGTSGSSYNEQFF.

This clone was counted between two and nine times. The J gene is TRBJ2-1, the V gene TRBV18; D not resolved. The V and J ends lost 0 bases and 9 bases respectively, with 6 bases between them. The CDR3 sequence is 12 residues long. The V gene's germline CDR1 is KGHSH and CDR2 LQKENI. In DNA form, the CDR3 reads TGTGCCAGCTCACCACCGGACGGTGAGCAGTTCTTC. It is translated as CASSPPDGEQFF.

The chain uses TRBV30 and TRBJ2-1; TRBD1 matches at 7 bases. The germline CDR1 and CDR2 sequences are GTSNPN and SVGIG (reference sequence). The CDR3 covers 14 residues. V trimming: 4 bases; J trimming: 5 bases; junction bases outside the gene matches: 8. The CDR3 DNA is TGTGCCTGGAATATTGACAGGGCCAACAATGAGCAGTTCTTC. As protein: CAWNIDRANNEQFF.

This clone occurred a few times. The chain couples TRBV7-2 to TRBJ1-2; the D gene is possibly TRBD1 (5 bases). Per germline, CDR1 SGHTA and CDR2 FQGNSA. CDR3 length: 13 amino acids. Trimming removed 6 bases from V and 6 bases from J, with 14 bases in between. The CDR3 coding sequence is TGTGCCAGCAGGTCTCGCAGGGTAGATGGCTACACCTTC. This gives the protein CASRSRRVDGYTF.

The V gene is TRBV5-1, the J gene TRBJ2-5; D is perhaps TRBD1 (5 bases). The CDR3 totals 13 residues. CDR1 and CDR2 from the germline V gene are SGHRS and YFSETQ. V was trimmed by 8 bases and J by 1 base, leaving 12 bases between them. This CDR3 reads CASSYRSQETQYF. CDR3 DNA sequence: TGCGCCAGTTCCTACAGGAGCCAAGAGACCCAGTACTTC. Complete variable domain (other parts from reference TRBV5-1 and TRBJ2-5): KAGVTQTPRYLIKTRGQQVTLSCSPISGHRSVSWYQQTPGQGLQFLFEYFSETQRNKGNFPGRFSGRQFSNSRSEMNVSTLELGDSALYLCASSYRSQETQYFGPGTRLLVL.

V usage is TRBV30 and J usage is TRBJ2-5; 9 bases are a match to TRBD1. In germline, CDR1 is GTSNPN, CDR2 SVGIG (reference sequence). Losses at the gene ends were 2 bases for V and 2 bases for J; bases not matched to a gene: 3. The CDR3 spans 14 residues. This chain's CDR3 is CAWSRGTGQETQYF. The CDR3 nucleotides are TGTGCCTGGAGTCGTGGGACAGGGCAAGAGACCCAGTACTTC.

The chain joins TRBV7-2 to TRBJ2-7; the match to TRBD2 covers 10 bases. The germline V gene encodes CDR1 SGHTA and CDR2 FQGNSA. The CDR3 runs to 15 residues. V shed 5 bases and J 3 bases; nucleotides not matched to a gene: 7. The CDR3 sequence is CASSQLAGAFYEQYF. CDR3 DNA: TGTGCCAGCAGCCAGCTAGCGGGAGCGTTCTACGAGCAGTACTTC.

This clone was observed a few times. The gene calls are TRBV9 and TRBJ2-3; D gene uncertain. The V gene's germline CDR1 is SGDLS and CDR2 YYNGEE. CDR3 length equals 15 residues. The V end was cut by 4 bases, the J end by 0 bases, with 12 bases between. The CDR3 spells CASSPRPPSTDTQYF. For the CDR3, the DNA is TGTGCCAGCAGCCCCCGACCGCCGAGCACAGATACGCAGTATTTT.

This clone occurred a few times. V usage is TRBV15 and J usage is TRBJ2-5, with D hard to call. The CDR3 totals 12 residues. The germline gives CDR1 LNHNV, CDR2 YYDKDF (reference sequence). The V end was cut by 6 bases, the J end by 5 bases, with 10 bases between. The chain's CDR3 is CATSQLGETQYF. CDR3 sequence (DNA): TGTGCCACCAGTCAACTGGGGGAGACCCAGTACTTC.

The count of this clone is one. J is TRBJ1-4 and V is TRBV30; a possible D gene is TRBD1 (6 bases). This CDR3 is 14 amino acids long. The ends were cut back, 2 bases at V and 4 bases at J, with 11 bases in the middle. CDR1 GTSNPN and CDR2 SVGIG come from the germline V gene (reference sequence). The CDR3, as DNA: TGTGCCTGGAGTAGGACAGATCATAATGAAAAACTGTTTTTT. Amino acid sequence: CAWSRTDHNEKLFF.

This rearrangement joins TRBV5-1 to TRBJ2-3; D is possibly TRBD2 (6 bases). The CDR3 is 15 amino acids. Per the germline V gene, CDR1 is SGHRS and CDR2 is YFSETQ. V was shortened by 4 bases and J by 6 bases, with 18 bases between the two germline ends. The CDR3 DNA reads TGCGCCAGCAGCCCCCGGGGGACCTCGGGGGATACGCAGTATTTT. Its protein is CASSPRGTSGDTQYF.

V usage is TRBV7-2 and J usage is TRBJ1-2, with a tentative D call TRBD1 (5 bases). Germline CDR1 and CDR2: SGHTA and FQGNSA. V was pared by 5 bases and J by 7 bases, with 26 bases between. This CDR3 contains 17 residues. DNA of the CDR3: TGTGCCAGCAGCGAAGGGCCTGGGGCAGTTCAGGATTCTGGCTACACCTTC. This encodes CASSEGPGAVQDSGYTF. The complete variable domain, with remaining parts taken from reference TRBV7-2 and TRBJ1-2, reads GAGVSQSPSNKVTEKGKDVELRCDPISGHTALYWYRQSLGQGLEFLIYFQGNSAPDKSGLPSDRFSAERTGGSVSTLTIQRTQQEDSAVYLCASSEGPGAVQDSGYTFGSGTRLTVV.

This chain uses TRBV2 with TRBJ1-1; no definite D call. V was pared by 11 bases and J by 5 bases, with 18 bases between. CDR3 length equals 13 residues. Looked up from germline, CDR1 is SNHLY and CDR2 is FYNNEI. The CDR3 here is CAGEDLDGTEAFF. CDR3 nucleotides: TGTGCCGGCGAAGACCTCGACGGGACTGAAGCTTTCTTT.

This clone has just a few counts. V is TRBV6-1 and J is TRBJ1-5; D gene unclear. The germline V gene has CDR1 MNHNS and CDR2 SASEGT. This CDR3 has 11 amino acids. Trimming pared 5 bases from V and 13 bases from J, leaving 12 bases between. CDR3 coding DNA: TGTGCCAGCAGTAGTTCTCCGGGACAGCATTTT. As protein: CASSSSPGQHF.

This CDR3 is CAWGKTAPYNEQFF. CDR3 nucleotides: TGTGCCTGGGGAAAGACGGCCCCCTACAATGAGCAGTTCTTC. V and J are TRBV30 and TRBJ2-1, with D uncertain. Germline CDR1 GTSNPN, CDR2 SVGIG (reference sequence). V was pared by 5 bases and J by 2 bases, with 13 bases between. The CDR3 has 14 amino acids.

The V call is TRBV6-5, the J call TRBJ2-2; 7 bases are a match to TRBD1. This CDR3 contains 13 residues. Per the germline V gene, CDR1 is MNHEY and CDR2 is SVGAGI. The V and J ends lost 7 bases and 8 bases, in that order; junction bases with no gene match: 7. CDR3 in amino acids: CASNKNRGGELFF. CDR3 coding DNA: TGTGCCAGCAATAAAAACAGGGGTGGGGAGCTGTTTTTT.

The chain joins TRBV9 to TRBJ2-1; TRBD2 aligns across 12 bases. The CDR3 covers 16 residues. The germline CDR1 and CDR2 sequences are SGDLS and YYNGEE. V was clipped by 4 bases and J by 1 base; unmatched bases: 3. CDR3 bases: TGTGCCAGCAGCCTTACTAGCGGGGGGTCCTACAATGAGCAGTTCTTC. Translation gives CASSLTSGGSYNEQFF.

This sequence joins TRBV30 and TRBJ2-7; D remains ambiguous. The CDR3 has 14 amino acids. Trimming removed 0 bases from V and 1 base from J, with 10 bases in between. Germline-derived CDR1 and CDR2 are GTSNPN and SVGIG (reference sequence). The CDR3 sequence is CAWSVPADSYEQYF. CDR3 DNA sequence: TGTGCCTGGAGTGTACCCGCGGATTCCTACGAGCAGTACTTC.